These 10 T cell receptor beta chains came from one sample sequenced in a study of blood T cell repertoires in COVID-19 (TCRdb year 2020). Library construction relied on the immunoSEQ multiplex PCR assay. TCRdb limited this immuneACCESS table to in-frame rearrangements with V and J called. A share of clones is missing; checked studies link under half to unresolved V genes, and the rest is unexplained. Across this sample there are roughly 50,000 clones, with approximately 84% seen only once. About 3% of the sample belongs to the ten largest clones. The sample consisted of peripheral blood. These receptors all stem from a woman older than 75 with COVID-19, enrolled during active disease.

Details on this clone: This may be a read error, as it is one base from a much larger clone. Other DNA sequences from this sample encode an identical CDR3 as well. The chain links TRBV3-1 (or the pseudogene TRBV3-2) to TRBJ1-6, with D perhaps TRBD1 (5 bases). There are 18 residues in the CDR3. Germline V CDR1 and CDR2: LGHDT, YNNKEL (reference sequence). The CDR3 DNA is TGTGCCAGTAGCCAAGTCACCGCCAGGGCGGTTCTAAATTCACCCCTCCACTTT. Its translation is CASSQVTARAVLNSPLHF.

The genes are TRBV6-1 and TRBJ2-7; maybe TRBD2 (6 bases). CDR1 MNHNS and CDR2 SASEGT come from the germline V gene. V lost 2 bases, J lost 2 bases, and 13 bases lay in between. The CDR3 runs 15 residues. The chain's CDR3 is CASSEFGTDPYEQYF. The DNA of the CDR3 is TGTGCCAGCAGTGAATTCGGGACTGACCCCTACGAGCAGTACTTC.

This sequence joins TRBV6-6 and TRBJ2-7; 8 positions agree with TRBD1. This CDR3 region has 16 residues. The ends lost 6 bases at V and 9 bases at J; junction bases unmatched: 19. Germline loops: CDR1 MNHNY, CDR2 SVGAGI (reference sequence). The CDR3 nucleotides are TGTGCCAGCAGCGAGAACCCGGGACAGGTCTTACGCGGGCAGTACTTC. This sequence encodes CASSENPGQVLRGQYF.

The chain couples TRBV6-6 to TRBJ1-2; possible D gene TRBD1, 6 bases. V dropped 4 bases and J dropped 4 bases, with 16 bases sitting between them. This CDR3 contains 15 residues. Per the germline V gene, CDR1 is MNHNY and CDR2 is SVGAGI (reference sequence). The CDR3 spells CASSFDGGGVYGYTF. The CDR3 nucleotides read TGTGCCAGCAGTTTCGACGGGGGGGGCGTCTATGGCTACACCTTC.

The rearrangement uses TRBV5-1 and TRBJ2-1; 10 bases line up with TRBD2. J gave up 8 bases and V 2 bases, and 10 bases lay outside the gene matches. The germline V gene has CDR1 SGHRS and CDR2 YFSETQ. The CDR3 contains 16 residues. CDR3 sequence: CASSLAGGIKGYEQFF. CDR3 nucleotide sequence: TGCGCCAGCAGCTTAGCGGGAGGGATTAAGGGGTATGAGCAGTTCTTC.

The V and J genes are TRBV4-1 and TRBJ1-6; D remains unclear. The CDR3 consists of 18 residues. With 7 bases removed from V and 2 bases from J, the gap between germline ends came to 21 bases. Germline-derived CDR1 and CDR2 are MGHRA and YSYEKL. CDR3 amino acids: CASNRQTSGWPYNSPLHF. The CDR3 nucleotides are TGCGCCAGCAACCGACAAACATCGGGGTGGCCCTATAATTCACCCCTCCACTTT.

The chain joins TRBV28 to TRBJ2-5; 7 bases match TRBD1. The CDR3 covers 14 residues. With V trimmed by 2 bases and J by 5 bases, 5 bases remained unmatched. Germline V gives CDR1 MDHEN, CDR2 SYDVKM. The CDR3 DNA reads as TGTGCCAGCAGTTTAGAAGGGGGCCGGGAGACCCAGTACTTC. The encoded protein is CASSLEGGRETQYF.

The chain uses TRBV4-1 and TRBJ2-5, with 11 bases aligning to TRBD2. The junction had 13 bases not matched to a gene; V was cut back by 8 bases and J by 2 bases. Germline CDR1 reads MGHRA; CDR2 reads YSYEKL. The CDR3 is 17 amino acids. The CDR3 sequence: CASSQGYLAGGQETQYF. DNA of the CDR3: TGCGCCAGCTCCCAAGGGTATCTAGCGGGGGGACAAGAGACCCAGTACTTC.

The chain joins TRBV30 to TRBJ1-3; D ambiguous. Germline V gives CDR1 GTSNPN, CDR2 SVGIG (reference sequence). The V and J ends lost 4 bases and 0 bases respectively, with 10 bases between them. The CDR3 covers 14 residues. The CDR3 DNA reads TGTGCCTGGATGCACAGTAGCTCTGGAAACACCATATATTTT. It encodes CAWMHSSSGNTIYF.

In its sample, this clone was seen a few times. This rearrangement joins TRBV29-1 to TRBJ1-1, with D unresolved. CDR3 size: 16 residues. With 0 bases removed from V and 0 bases from J, the gap between germline ends came to 14 bases. The germline CDR1 and CDR2 sequences are SQVTM and ANQGSEA. CDR3 in DNA: TGCAGCGTTGAAGATAACCCTTCGGTTGTGAACACTGAAGCTTTCTTT. As protein: CSVEDNPSVVNTEAFF. The whole variable domain, filled in from reference TRBV29-1 and TRBJ1-1, reads SAVISQKPSRDICQRGTSLTIQCQVDSQVTMMFWYRQQPGQSLTLIATANQGSEATYESGFVIDKFPISRPNLTFSTLTVSNMSPEDSSIYLCSVEDNPSVVNTEAFFGQGTRLTVV.